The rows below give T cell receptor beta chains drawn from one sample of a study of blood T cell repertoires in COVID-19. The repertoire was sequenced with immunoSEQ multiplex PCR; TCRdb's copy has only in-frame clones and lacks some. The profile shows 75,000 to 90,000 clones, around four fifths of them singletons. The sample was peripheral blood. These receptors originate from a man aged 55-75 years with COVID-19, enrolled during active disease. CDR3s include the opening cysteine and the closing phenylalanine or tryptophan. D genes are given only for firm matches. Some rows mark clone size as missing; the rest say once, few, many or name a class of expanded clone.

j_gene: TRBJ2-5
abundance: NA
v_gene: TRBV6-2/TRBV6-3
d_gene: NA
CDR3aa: CASSYTEETQYF
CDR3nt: TGTGCCAGCAGTTATACAGAAGAGACCCAGTACTTC

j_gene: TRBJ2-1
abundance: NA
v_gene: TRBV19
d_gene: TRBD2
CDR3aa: CASVREGEQFF
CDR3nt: TGTGCCAGTGTACGGGAGGGGGAGCAGTTCTTC

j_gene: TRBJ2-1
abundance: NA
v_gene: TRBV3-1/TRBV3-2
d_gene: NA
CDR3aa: CASSQGPRGSEFF
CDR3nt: TGTGCCAGCAGCCAAGGCCCACGGGGGTCAGAGTTCTTC

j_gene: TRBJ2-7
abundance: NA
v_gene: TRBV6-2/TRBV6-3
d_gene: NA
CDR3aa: CASSYSSGLASSYEQYF
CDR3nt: TGTGCCAGCAGTTACTCGTCGGGGCTAGCGTCGTCCTACGAGCAGTACTTC

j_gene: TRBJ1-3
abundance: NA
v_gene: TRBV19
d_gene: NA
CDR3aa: CASSLESSGNTIYF
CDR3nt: TGTGCCAGTAGCTTAGAGAGCTCTGGAAACACCATATATTTT

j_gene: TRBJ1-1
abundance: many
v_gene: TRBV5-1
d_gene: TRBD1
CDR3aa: CASSAGTVNTEAFF
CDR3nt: TGCGCCAGCAGCGCCGGGACAGTGAACACTGAAGCTTTCTTT

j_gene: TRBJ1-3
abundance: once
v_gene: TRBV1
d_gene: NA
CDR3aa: CTSSHQADTIYF
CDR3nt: TGCACCAGCAGCCACCAGGCAGACACCATATATTTT

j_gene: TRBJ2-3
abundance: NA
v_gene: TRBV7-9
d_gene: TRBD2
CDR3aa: CASSGGTSGIADTQYF
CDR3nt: TGTGCCAGCAGCGGCGGGACTAGCGGGATTGCAGATACGCAGTATTTT

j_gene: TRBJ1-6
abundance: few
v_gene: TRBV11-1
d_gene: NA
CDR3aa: CASRGDPRNSPLHF
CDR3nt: TGTGCCAGCAGGGGCGACCCAAGAAATTCACCCCTCCACTTT

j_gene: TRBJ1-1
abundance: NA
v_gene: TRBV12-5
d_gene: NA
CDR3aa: CASGLPGQLNTEAFF
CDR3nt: TGTGCTAGTGGTTTGCCAGGACAGCTCAACACTGAAGCTTTCTTT

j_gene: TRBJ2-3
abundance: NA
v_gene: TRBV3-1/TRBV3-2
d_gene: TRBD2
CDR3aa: CATGGLAGGTDTQYF
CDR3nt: TGTGCCACAGGGGGACTAGCGGGGGGCACAGATACGCAGTATTTT